The 10 T cell receptor beta chains listed next were all sequenced from one sample in a study of Ad26.COV2.S vaccination and SARS-CoV-2 variants. Profiling relied on immunoSEQ multiplex PCR, and the TCRdb table lists in-frame clones only, not all of them. The table lists approximately 300,000 clones, about 86% of them singletons, with less than 2% in the top ten. Treatment noted: some 20 received Ad26.COV2.S at low or high dose, single or two shots; several received placebo; per-sample allocation not given. Day 63 after the first injection of vaccine or placebo was the sampling time. The starting material was peripheral blood, obtained in a trial of Ad26.COV2.S vaccine versus placebo. These receptors came from a person between 18 and 65 years old who received the Ad26.COV2.S COVID-19 vaccine or a placebo.

This clone was detected only a few times. The junction departs from germline at one end; a sequencing error may be responsible. The chain has TRBV5-4 and TRBJ2-2, with 7 bases aligning to TRBD1. From germline, CDR1 is SGHNT and CDR2 YYREEE (reference sequence). The CDR3 has 14 residues. The CDR3 reads CTTGAGENTGELFF. In DNA, the CDR3 is TGCACAACAGGGGCCGGGGAAAACACCGGGGAGCTGTTTTTT. The complete variable domain, with remaining parts taken from reference TRBV5-4 and TRBJ2-2, reads ETGVTQSPTHLIKTRGQQVTLRCSSQSGHNTVSWYQQALGQGPQFIFQYYREEENGRGNFPPRFSGLQFPNYSSELNVNALELDDSALYLCTTGAGENTGELFFGEGSRLTVL.

This clone was detected once. The chain combines TRBV19 with TRBJ1-1, with TRBD1 matching over 9 bases. In germline, CDR1 is LNHDA, CDR2 SQIVND (reference sequence). The CDR3 contains 15 residues. V lost 8 bases to trimming and J lost 1 base; unmatched junction nucleotides: 8. The CDR3 protein is CASGTGGRRNTEAFF. For the CDR3, the DNA is TGTGCCAGTGGAACAGGGGGCCGCCGGAACACTGAAGCTTTCTTT.

This chain links TRBV6-1 with TRBJ2-3; D is undetermined. Germline CDR1 reads MNHNS; CDR2 reads SASEGT. The V and J ends lost 2 bases and 2 bases respectively, with 8 bases between them. The CDR3 contains 14 residues. This chain's CDR3 is CASSEWDATDTQYF. In nucleotides, the CDR3 is TGTGCCAGCAGTGAATGGGATGCCACAGATACGCAGTATTTT.

V is TRBV4-3 and J is TRBJ1-1; 7 positions agree with TRBD1. J lost 4 bases, V lost 0 bases, and 5 bases had no gene match. The V gene's germline CDR1 is LGHNA and CDR2 YSLEER. This CDR3 region has 15 residues. This chain's CDR3 is CASSQDPAGGTEAFF. Here the CDR3 DNA reads TGCGCCAGCAGCCAAGACCCCGCAGGGGGCACTGAAGCTTTCTTT.

The chain recombines TRBV6-5 with TRBJ2-1; D gene uncertain. The CDR3 runs to 15 residues. V lost 2 bases and J 9 bases, leaving 17 bases between the germline ends. CDR1 and CDR2 (germline): MNHEY, SVGAGI. DNA of the CDR3: TGTGCCAGCAGTTACCCTCTCCCCTTACACGCTGAGCAGTTCTTC. Amino acid sequence: CASSYPLPLHAEQFF.

This sequence joins TRBV14 and TRBJ2-7; the D is unclear. V lost 5 bases and J 3 bases, leaving 5 bases between the germline ends. The CDR3 spans 11 residues. Germline lookup yields CDR1 SGHDN and CDR2 FVKESK. CDR3 nucleotides: TGTGCCAGCAGCTCAGTCTACGAGCAGTACTTC. The encoded protein is CASSSVYEQYF.

The chain has TRBV11-2 and TRBJ2-1, with D tentatively TRBD2 (6 bases). The V end lost 2 bases, the J end lost 7 bases, and 15 bases lay between the germline ends. Germline V lookup: CDR1 SGHAT, CDR2 FQNNGV. The CDR3 loop spans 15 amino acids. As DNA, the CDR3 is TGTGCCAGCAGCTTAAGGGGCCTGGGGGGTAATGAGCAGTTCTTC. This translates into CASSLRGLGGNEQFF. Looking up the rest from reference TRBV11-2 and TRBJ2-1 gives the full variable domain: EAGVAQSPRYKIIEKRQSVAFWCNPISGHATLYWYQQILGQGPKLLIQFQNNGVVDDSQLPKDRFSAERLKGVDSTLKIQPAKLEDSAVYLCASSLRGLGGNEQFFGPGTRLTVL.

This chain connects TRBV10-3 to TRBJ2-5; tentative D call: TRBD2 (5 bases). Trimming removed 10 bases at V and 3 bases at J, with 15 bases between. From germline, CDR1 is ENHRY and CDR2 SYGVKD. This CDR3 region has 13 residues. CDR3 in DNA: TGTGCCACCATGGTGGAGGCGGAAGAGACCCAGTACTTC. This sequence encodes CATMVEAEETQYF.

V gene TRBV7-9 combines with J gene TRBJ1-2, with TRBD1 identical over 7 bases. CDR1 is SEHNR and CDR2 is FQNEAQ in the germline V gene (reference sequence). This CDR3 spans 14 amino acids. Losses at the gene ends were 2 bases for V and 6 bases for J; bases not matched to a gene: 6. CDR3 in DNA: TGTGCCAGCAGCTTATTAGGGACAGAGGATGGCTACACCTTC. Its translation is CASSLLGTEDGYTF.

The chain is built from TRBV7-2 and TRBJ1-1; no clear D. The CDR3 has 11 residues. Germline CDR1 reads SGHTA; CDR2 reads FQGNSA. V shed 5 bases and J shed 7 bases, with 8 bases lying between them. CDR3 in DNA: TGTGCCAGCAGCCGCCGGATTGAAGCTTTCTTT. Its translation is CASSRRIEAFF.